This paragraph reports one TCR beta chain. This clonotype was seen more than once but under ten times. Its antigen is not yet known. One base away there is no much larger clone; base qualities are not given. The entry originates in a study of patients and donors after allogeneic stem cell transplantation (dated by TCRdb to about 2020). Library generation was performed with RT-PCR. Sequencing used a NextSeq 550. The public sequencing data were trimmed at Q25 with fastp and processed into clonotypes with MiXCR by TCRdb, which kept only in-frame beta chains. For every CDR3 protein sequence, its rows merge into one entry that carries the most common genes and DNA. The sample yields about 57,000 distinct CDR3 sequences; about an eighth were counted once. The ten biggest clones cover around 30% of the sample. The V and J ends are trimmed by 2 bases and 2 bases, leaving 14 bases between them. CDR1 and CDR2, looked up from the germline V gene, are MNHEY and SVGAGI. The CDR3 sequence holds 16 residues, the cysteine and phenylalanine included. The DNA shown is the 48-base CDR3, in frame from base 1.

The source material was blood, either unsorted or a sorted T cell fraction (not recorded which). The sequence derives from a human donor who was either an allogeneic HSCT recipient or a stem cell or donor lymphocyte infusion donor (not recorded which). It is not recorded whose cells these are; they may come from a transplant donor. This chain joins TRBV6-5 to TRBJ2-3, with the D call tentatively TRBD1 or TRBD2, each fitting 6 bases. The CDR3 in this case is CASSYGGGRVTDTQYF. The nucleotide sequence reads TGTGCCAGCAGTTACGGTGGGGGGCGCGTCACAGATACGCAGTATTTT.